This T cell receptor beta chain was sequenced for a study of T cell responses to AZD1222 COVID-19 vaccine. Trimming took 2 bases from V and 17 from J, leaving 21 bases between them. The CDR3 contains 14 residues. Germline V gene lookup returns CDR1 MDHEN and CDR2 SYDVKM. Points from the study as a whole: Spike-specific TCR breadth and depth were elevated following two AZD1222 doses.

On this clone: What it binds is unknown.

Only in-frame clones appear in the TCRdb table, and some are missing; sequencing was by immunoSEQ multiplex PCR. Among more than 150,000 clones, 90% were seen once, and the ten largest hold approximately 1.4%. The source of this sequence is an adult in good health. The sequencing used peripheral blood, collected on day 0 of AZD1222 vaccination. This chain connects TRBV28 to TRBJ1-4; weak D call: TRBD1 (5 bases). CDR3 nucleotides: TGTGCCAGCAGTTTAGGGACCCAGTTGAGGTACGAATTTTTT. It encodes CASSLGTQLRYEFF.